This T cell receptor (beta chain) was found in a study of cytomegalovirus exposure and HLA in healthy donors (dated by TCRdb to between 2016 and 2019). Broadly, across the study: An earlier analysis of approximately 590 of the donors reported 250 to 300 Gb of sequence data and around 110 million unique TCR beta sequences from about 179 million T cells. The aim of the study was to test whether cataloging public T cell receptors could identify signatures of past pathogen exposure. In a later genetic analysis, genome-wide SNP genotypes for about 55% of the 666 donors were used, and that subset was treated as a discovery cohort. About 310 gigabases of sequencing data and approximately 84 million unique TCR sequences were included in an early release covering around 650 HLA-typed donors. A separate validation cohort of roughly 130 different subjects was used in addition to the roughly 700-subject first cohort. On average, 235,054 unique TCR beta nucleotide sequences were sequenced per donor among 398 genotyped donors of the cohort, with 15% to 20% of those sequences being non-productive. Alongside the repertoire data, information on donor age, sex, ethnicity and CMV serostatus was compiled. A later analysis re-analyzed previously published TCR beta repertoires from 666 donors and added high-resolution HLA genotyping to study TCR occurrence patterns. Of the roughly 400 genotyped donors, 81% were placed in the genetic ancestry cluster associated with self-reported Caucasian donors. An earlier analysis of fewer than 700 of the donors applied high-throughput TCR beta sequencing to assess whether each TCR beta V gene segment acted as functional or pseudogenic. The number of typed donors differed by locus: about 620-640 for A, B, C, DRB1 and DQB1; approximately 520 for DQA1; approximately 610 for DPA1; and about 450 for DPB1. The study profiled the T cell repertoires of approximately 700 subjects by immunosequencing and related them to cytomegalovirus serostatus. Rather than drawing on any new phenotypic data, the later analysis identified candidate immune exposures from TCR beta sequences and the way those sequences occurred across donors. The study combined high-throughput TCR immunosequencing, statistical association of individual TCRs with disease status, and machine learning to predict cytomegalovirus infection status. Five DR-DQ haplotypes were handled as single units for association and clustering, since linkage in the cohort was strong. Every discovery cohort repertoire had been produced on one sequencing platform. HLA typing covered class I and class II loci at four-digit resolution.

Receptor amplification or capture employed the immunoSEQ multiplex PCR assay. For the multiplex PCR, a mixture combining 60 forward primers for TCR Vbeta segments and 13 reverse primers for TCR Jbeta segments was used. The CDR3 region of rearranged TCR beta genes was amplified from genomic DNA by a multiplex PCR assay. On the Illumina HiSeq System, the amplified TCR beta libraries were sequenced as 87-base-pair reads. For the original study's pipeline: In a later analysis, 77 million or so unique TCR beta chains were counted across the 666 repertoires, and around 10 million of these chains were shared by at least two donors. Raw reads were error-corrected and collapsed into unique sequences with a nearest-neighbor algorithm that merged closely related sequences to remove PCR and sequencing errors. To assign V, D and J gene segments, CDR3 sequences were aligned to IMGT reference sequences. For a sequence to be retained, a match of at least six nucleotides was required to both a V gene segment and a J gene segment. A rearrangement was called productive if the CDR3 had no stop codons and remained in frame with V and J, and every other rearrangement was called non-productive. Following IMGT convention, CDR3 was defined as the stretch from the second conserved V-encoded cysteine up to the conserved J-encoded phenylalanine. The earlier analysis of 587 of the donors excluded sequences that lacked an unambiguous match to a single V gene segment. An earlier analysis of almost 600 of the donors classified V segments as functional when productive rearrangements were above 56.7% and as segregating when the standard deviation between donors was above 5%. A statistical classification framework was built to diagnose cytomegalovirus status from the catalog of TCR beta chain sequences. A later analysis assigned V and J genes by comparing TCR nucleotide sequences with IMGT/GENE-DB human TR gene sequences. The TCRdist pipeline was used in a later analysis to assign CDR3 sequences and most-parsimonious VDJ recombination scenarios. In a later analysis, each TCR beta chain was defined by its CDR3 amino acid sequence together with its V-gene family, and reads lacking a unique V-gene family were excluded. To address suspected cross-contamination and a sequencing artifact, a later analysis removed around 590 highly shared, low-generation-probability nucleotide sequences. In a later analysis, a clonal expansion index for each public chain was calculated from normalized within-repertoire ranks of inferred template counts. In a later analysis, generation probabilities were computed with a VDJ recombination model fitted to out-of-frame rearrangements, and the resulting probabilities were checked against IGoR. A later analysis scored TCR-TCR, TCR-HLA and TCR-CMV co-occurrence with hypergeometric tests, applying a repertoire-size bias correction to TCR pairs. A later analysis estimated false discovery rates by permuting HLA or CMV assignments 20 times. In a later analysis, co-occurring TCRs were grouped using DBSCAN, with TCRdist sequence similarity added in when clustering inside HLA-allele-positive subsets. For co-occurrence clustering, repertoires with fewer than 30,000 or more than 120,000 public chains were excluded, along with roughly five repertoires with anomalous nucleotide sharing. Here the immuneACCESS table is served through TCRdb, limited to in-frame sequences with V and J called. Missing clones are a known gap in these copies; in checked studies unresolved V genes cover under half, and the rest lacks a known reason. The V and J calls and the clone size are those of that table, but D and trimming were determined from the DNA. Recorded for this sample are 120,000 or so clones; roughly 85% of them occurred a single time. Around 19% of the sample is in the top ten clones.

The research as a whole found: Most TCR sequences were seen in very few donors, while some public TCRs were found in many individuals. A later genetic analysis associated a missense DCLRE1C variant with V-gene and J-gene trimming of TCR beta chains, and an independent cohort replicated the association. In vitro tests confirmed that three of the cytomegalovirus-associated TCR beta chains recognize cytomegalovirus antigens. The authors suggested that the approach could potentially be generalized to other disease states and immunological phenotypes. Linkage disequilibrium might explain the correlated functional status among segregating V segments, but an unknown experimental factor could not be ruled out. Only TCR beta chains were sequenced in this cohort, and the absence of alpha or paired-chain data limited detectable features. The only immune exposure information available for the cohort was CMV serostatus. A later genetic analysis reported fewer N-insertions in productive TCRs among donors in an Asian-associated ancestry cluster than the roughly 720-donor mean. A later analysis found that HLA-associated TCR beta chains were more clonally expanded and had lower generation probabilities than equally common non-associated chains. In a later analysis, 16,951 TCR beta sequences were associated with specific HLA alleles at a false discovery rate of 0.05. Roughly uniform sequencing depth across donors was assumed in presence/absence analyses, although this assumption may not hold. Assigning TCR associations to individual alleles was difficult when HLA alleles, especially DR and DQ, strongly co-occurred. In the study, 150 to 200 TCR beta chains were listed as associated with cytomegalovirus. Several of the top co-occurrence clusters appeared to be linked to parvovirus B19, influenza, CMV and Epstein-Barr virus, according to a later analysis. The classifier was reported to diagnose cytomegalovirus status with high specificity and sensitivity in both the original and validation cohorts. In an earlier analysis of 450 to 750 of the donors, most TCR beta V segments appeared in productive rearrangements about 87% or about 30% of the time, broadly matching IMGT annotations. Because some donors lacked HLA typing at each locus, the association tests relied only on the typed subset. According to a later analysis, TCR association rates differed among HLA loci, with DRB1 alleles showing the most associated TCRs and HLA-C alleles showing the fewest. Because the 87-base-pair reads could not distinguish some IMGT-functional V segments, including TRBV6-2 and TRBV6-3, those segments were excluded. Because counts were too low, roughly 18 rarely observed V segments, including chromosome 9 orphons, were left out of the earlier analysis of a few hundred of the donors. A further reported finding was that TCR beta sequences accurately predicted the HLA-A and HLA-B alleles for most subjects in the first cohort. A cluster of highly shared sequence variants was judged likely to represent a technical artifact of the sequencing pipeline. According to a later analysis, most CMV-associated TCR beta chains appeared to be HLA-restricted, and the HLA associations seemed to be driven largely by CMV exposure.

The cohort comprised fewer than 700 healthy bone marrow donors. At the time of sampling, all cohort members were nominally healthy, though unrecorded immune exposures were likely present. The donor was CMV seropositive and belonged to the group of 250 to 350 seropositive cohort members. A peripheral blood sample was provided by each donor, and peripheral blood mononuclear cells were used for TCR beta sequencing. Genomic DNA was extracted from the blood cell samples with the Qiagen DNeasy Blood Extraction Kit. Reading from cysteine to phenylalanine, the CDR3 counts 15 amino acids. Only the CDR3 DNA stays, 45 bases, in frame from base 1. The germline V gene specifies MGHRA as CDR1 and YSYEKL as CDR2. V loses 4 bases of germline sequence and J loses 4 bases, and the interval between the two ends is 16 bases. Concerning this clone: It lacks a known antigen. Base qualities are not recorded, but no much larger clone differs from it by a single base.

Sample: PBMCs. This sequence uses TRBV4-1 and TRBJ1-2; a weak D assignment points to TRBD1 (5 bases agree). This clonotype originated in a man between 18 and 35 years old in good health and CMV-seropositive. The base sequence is TGCGCCAGCAGCCCGACGATTCAGGGACTCTATGGCTACACCTTC. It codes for CASSPTIQGLYGYTF.